Only one count was recorded for the clone carrying this TCR beta chain. The source of the sample is a study of CD8 T cells in Susac syndrome. Germline V gives CDR1 KGHSH, CDR2 LQKENI. The CDR3 is 14 amino acids. The germline V and J ends were trimmed by 3 bases and 6 bases, with 11 bases remaining between them. cDNA came from around 0.5 to 1 ug RNA primed by random hexamers. The immunoSEQ assay covered 54 Vbeta and 13 Jbeta segments for CDR3. Each CDR3 protein is one row after TCRdb ran MiXCR on the immunoSEQ multiplex PCR reads. The top ten hold nearly 0.085% of the sample, which has over 120,000 distinct CDR3 sequences, around 94% seen once.

Sequencing used CD4+ T cells from PBMCs. The chain combines TRBV18 with TRBJ1-4; no clear D gene. The sequence was obtained from a human donor in good health. CDR3 sequence reads: CASSPLAADEKLFF. The CDR3 nucleotides are TGTGCCAGCTCACCTCTTGCGGCTGATGAAAAACTGTTTTTT.